This T cell receptor (beta chain) was recovered during a study of cytomegalovirus exposure and HLA in healthy donors. A multiplex PCR was run with 60 Vbeta primers and 13 Jbeta primers. Repertoires were generated with immunoSEQ multiplex PCR, while TCRdb's copy carries only in-frame clones and drops some. The table lists about 130,000 clones, 75% to 85% of them singletons. About this clone: Its antigen is unknown. A junction boundary mismatches the germline segment, possibly from a read error.

This CDR3 comprises 13 residues. From germline, CDR1 is SEHNR and CDR2 FQNEAQ (reference sequence). Overall study findings and caveats: A later analysis linked a missense DCLRE1C variant to TCR beta V- and J-gene trimming.

The V call is TRBV7-9, the J call TRBJ2-7; a possible D gene is TRBD1 (6 bases). The TCR was taken from a young man in good health and CMV-seronegative. Sequenced sample: PBMCs. In nucleotides, the CDR3 is TGTTCCAGCAGCTTAACAGGGAACTACGAGCAGTACTTC. Protein sequence: CSSSLTGNYEQYF.